The 10 T cell receptor beta chains below all came from one sample that was sequenced in a study of shared clonotypes between healthy human individuals. Only in-frame clones appear in the TCRdb table, and some are missing; sequencing was by immunoSEQ multiplex PCR. The sample lists 1.6 million or so clones, 98% occurring once. Material: naive CD4+ T cells sorted from blood. Subset of the sample: CD45RA+ positively selected. These receptors were collected from a young man in good health.

CDR3 nucleotide sequence: TGTGCCAGCAGTTTCGGTGCCGGAATGGGGGCTGGACAGCCCCAGCATTTT. It specifies CASSFGAGMGAGQPQHF. The chain has TRBV28 and TRBJ1-5; D might be TRBD1 (6 bases). This CDR3 comprises 17 residues. Trimming removed 3 bases at V and 7 bases at J, with 22 bases between. Germline CDR1 reads MDHEN; CDR2 reads SYDVKM.

This rearrangement joins TRBV18 to TRBJ1-2; 10 bases line up with TRBD1. The germline V gene encodes CDR1 KGHSH and CDR2 LQKENI. This CDR3 spans 16 amino acids. The V segment lost 3 bases and the J segment 1 base; nucleotides outside the gene matches: 5. CDR3 bases: TGTGCCAGCTCACCCCGGACAGGGGGAATTAACTATGGCTACACCTTC. Translation: CASSPRTGGINYGYTF.

This clone was detected only once. This sequence joins TRBV19 and TRBJ1-2; weak D call: TRBD1 (6 bases). CDR1 is LNHDA and CDR2 is SQIVND in the germline V gene (reference sequence). With 5 bases removed from V and 1 base from J, the gap between germline ends came to 11 bases. The CDR3 runs to 14 residues. CDR3 region: CASSQGLLNYGYTF. The CDR3 DNA follows: TGTGCCAGTAGTCAGGGGCTCCTTAACTATGGCTACACCTTC.

The chain uses TRBV7-2 and TRBJ1-1; 8 bases agree with TRBD1. Germline CDR1 and CDR2: SGHTA and FQGNSA. V lost 4 bases and J lost 3; bases outside the gene matches: 7. This CDR3 has 15 amino acids. The CDR3 bases are TGTGCCAGCAGCTCGTGGACAGGGCGAGACACTGAAGCTTTCTTT. Its protein is CASSSWTGRDTEAFF. The full variable domain, its missing parts supplied by reference TRBV7-2 and TRBJ1-1, is GAGVSQSPSNKVTEKGKDVELRCDPISGHTALYWYRQSLGQGLEFLIYFQGNSAPDKSGLPSDRFSAERTGGSVSTLTIQRTQQEDSAVYLCASSSWTGRDTEAFFGQGTRLTVV.

The gene calls are TRBV27 and TRBJ1-4, with D possibly TRBD1 on 5 matching bases. Per the germline V gene, CDR1 is MNHEY and CDR2 is SMNVEV (reference sequence). Deletions cut 6 bases from V and 4 bases from J, with 12 bases between. The CDR3 sequence is 14 residues long. The CDR3 DNA reads as TGTGCCAGCAGAACCCGAAGGGGTAATGAAAAACTGTTTTTT. This codes for CASRTRRGNEKLFF. Variable domain in full (rest from reference TRBV27 and TRBJ1-4): EAQVTQNPRYLITVTGKKLTVTCSQNMNHEYMSWYRQDPGLGLRQIYYSMNVEVTDKGDVPEGYKVSRKEKRNFPLILESPSPNQTSLYFCASRTRRGNEKLFFGSGTQLSVL.

The J gene is TRBJ2-2, the V gene TRBV6-6; D uncertain. The CDR3 has 12 residues. With 5 bases removed from V and 3 bases from J, the gap between germline ends came to 4 bases. Germline assignment: CDR1 MNHNY and CDR2 SVGAGI (reference sequence). This chain's CDR3 is CASSPYTGELFF. CDR3 nucleotide sequence: TGTGCCAGCAGTCCATACACCGGGGAGCTGTTTTTT.

The chain employs TRBV6-6 and TRBJ2-1; D perhaps matches TRBD1 (6 bases). The V and J ends lost 6 bases and 3 bases respectively, with 18 bases between them. CDR3 length equals 16 residues. The germline V gene has CDR1 MNHNY and CDR2 SVGAGI (reference sequence). CDR3 sequence (DNA): TGTGCCAGCAGCCCAGTTCGAACAGGGTTCTACAATGAGCAGTTCTTC. It yields the protein CASSPVRTGFYNEQFF.

This rearrangement joins TRBV7-9 to TRBJ2-2; possibly TRBD2 for D (7 bases). Trimming cost V 5 bases and J 7 bases, with 14 bases left between them. Germline V gives CDR1 SEHNR, CDR2 FQNEAQ (reference sequence). This CDR3 is 14 amino acids long. The CDR3 sequence: CASSPAGAFGELFF. CDR3 nucleotide sequence: TGTGCCAGCAGCCCCGCGGGGGCCTTCGGGGAGCTGTTTTTT.

V gene TRBV5-1 combines with J gene TRBJ2-3; possible D gene TRBD1, 6 bases. The CDR3 is made up of 18 amino acids. Trimming stripped 2 bases from V and 1 base from J, with 20 bases between. CDR1 is SGHRS and CDR2 is YFSETQ in the germline V gene. Written as DNA, the CDR3 is TGCGCCAGCAGCTTCATCCCATCGGGACAAATCGGCACAGATACGCAGTATTTT. It encodes CASSFIPSGQIGTDTQYF.

About this clone itself: This sample also contains other DNA sequences that code for the same CDR3. CDR3 residues: CASSTGETQYF. The CDR3 DNA reads TGTGCCAGCAGCACCGGGGAGACCCAGTACTTC. J is TRBJ2-5 and V is TRBV5-6, with D unclear. Germline V gives CDR1 SGHDT, CDR2 YYEEEE. The length of the CDR3 is 11 residues. The V end was cut by 4 bases, the J end by 5 bases, with 6 bases between.